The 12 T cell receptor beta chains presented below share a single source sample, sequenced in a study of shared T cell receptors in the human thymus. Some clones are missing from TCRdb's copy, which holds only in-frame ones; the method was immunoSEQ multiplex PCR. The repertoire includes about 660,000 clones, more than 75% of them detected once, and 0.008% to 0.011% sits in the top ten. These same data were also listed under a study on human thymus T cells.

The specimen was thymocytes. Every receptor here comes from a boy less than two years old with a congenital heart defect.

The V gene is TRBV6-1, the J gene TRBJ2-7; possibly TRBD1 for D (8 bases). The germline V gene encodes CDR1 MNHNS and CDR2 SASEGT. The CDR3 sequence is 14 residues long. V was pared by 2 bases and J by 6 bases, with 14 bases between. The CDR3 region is CASSERGDRSEQYF. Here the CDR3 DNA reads TGTGCCAGCAGTGAACGGGGGGACAGGAGCGAGCAGTACTTC.

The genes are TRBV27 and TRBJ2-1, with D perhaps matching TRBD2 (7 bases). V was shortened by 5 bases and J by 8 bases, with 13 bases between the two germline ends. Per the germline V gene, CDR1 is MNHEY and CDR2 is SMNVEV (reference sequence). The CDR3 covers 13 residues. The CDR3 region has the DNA TGTGCCAGCAGTCGTGGGGGGGGCGATGAGCAGTTCTTC. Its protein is CASSRGGGDEQFF.

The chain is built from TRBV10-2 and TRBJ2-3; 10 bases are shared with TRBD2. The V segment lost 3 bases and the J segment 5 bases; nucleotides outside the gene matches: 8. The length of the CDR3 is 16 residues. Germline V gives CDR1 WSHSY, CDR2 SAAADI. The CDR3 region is CASSDPAGGPQDTQYF. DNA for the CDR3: TGCGCCAGCAGTGACCCAGCGGGAGGGCCACAAGATACGCAGTATTTT.

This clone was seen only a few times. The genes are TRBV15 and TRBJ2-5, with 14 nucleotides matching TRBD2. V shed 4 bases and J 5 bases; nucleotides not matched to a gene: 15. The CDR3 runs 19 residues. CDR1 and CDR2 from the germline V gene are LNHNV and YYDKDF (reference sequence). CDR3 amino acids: CATSTPGTSGRTSRETQYF. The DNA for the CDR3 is TGTGCCACCAGCACTCCAGGGACTAGCGGGAGAACTAGTAGGGAGACCCAGTACTTC.

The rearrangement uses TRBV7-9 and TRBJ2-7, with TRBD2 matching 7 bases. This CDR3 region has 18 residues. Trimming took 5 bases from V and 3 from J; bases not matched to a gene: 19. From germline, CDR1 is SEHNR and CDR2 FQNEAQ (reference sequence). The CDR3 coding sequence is TGTGCCAGCAGCCCCCCCGTTTCGCGGGAGCCCCTCGGCTACGAGCAGTACTTC. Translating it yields CASSPPVSREPLGYEQYF.

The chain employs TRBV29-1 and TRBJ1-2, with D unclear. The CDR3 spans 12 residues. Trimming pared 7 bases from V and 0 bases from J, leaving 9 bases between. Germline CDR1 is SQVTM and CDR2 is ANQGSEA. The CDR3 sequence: CSGRLANYGYTF. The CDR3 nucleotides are TGCAGCGGCCGATTAGCTAACTATGGCTACACCTTC.

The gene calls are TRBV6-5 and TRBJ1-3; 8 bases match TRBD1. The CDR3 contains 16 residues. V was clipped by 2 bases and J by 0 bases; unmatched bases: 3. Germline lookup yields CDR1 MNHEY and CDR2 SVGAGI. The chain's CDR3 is CASSYDGQGSGNTIYF. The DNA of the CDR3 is TGTGCCAGCAGTTACGACGGACAGGGCTCTGGAAACACCATATATTTT.

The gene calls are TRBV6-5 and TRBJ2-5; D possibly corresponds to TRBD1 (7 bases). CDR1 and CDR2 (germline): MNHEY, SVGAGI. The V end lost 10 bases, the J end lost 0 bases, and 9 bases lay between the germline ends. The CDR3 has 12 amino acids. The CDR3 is CATGGYQETQYF. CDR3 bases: TGTGCCACAGGGGGGTACCAAGAGACCCAGTACTTC.

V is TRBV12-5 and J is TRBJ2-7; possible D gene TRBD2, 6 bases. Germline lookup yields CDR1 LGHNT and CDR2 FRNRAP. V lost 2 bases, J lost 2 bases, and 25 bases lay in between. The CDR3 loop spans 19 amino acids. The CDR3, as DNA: TGTGCTAGTGGTTTGTGCCAAGACGGCGGGGAGTCCCCCGCCTACGAGCAGTACTTC. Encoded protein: CASGLCQDGGESPAYEQYF.

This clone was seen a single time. In DNA form, the CDR3 reads TGCGCCAGCAGCCAAGAAAGGTACGGGATTGGCACAGATACGCAGTATTTT. This encodes CASSQERYGIGTDTQYF. The V gene is TRBV4-3, the J gene TRBJ2-3, with D possibly being TRBD2 (5 bases). V was cut by 0 bases and J by 1 base, with 14 bases left in between. The CDR3 contains 17 residues. Germline CDR1 and CDR2: LGHNA and YSLEER.

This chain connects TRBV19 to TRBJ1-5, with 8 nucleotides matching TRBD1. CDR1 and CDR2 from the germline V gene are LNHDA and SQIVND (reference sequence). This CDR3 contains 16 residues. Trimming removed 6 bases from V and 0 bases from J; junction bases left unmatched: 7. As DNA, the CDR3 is TGTGCCAGTAGGGTTACAGGGGGTAGTAGCAATCAGCCCCAGCATTTT. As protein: CASRVTGGSSNQPQHF.

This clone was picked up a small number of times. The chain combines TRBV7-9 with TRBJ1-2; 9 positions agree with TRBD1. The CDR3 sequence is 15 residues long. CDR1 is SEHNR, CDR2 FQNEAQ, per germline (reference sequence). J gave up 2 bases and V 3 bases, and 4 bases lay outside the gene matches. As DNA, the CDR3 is TGTGCCAGCAGCTTGTGGACAGGGGCCAACTATGGCTACACCTTC. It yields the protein CASSLWTGANYGYTF.